These 15 T cell receptor beta chains were all obtained from the same sample, sequenced in a study of OX40 agonist ivuxolimab in advanced cancers. TCRdb's copy holds only in-frame clones and misses some; the assay was immunoSEQ multiplex PCR. The sample includes 100,000 or so clones, roughly four fifths of them seen just once. The source was CD4+ or CD8+ T cells sorted from blood, collected in a trial of the OX40 agonist ivuxolimab. The receptors come from an adult with an advanced solid tumor such as melanoma, head and neck, liver or kidney cancer.

The V gene is TRBV9, the J gene TRBJ2-3; the match to TRBD1 covers 7 bases. Looked up from germline, CDR1 is SGDLS and CDR2 is YYNGEE. The CDR3 has 15 amino acids. V shed 7 bases, J shed 3 bases, and the junction held 11 bases outside the gene matches. DNA of the CDR3: TGTGCCAGCTCCCCCGACAGGGTCGAGACAGATACGCAGTATTTT. Protein product: CASSPDRVETDTQYF.

The chain combines TRBV6-5 with TRBJ2-3, with D hard to call. CDR3 length equals 15 residues. Germline V gene lookup returns CDR1 MNHEY and CDR2 SVGAGI. The V gene lost 7 bases and the J gene lost 0 bases, with 14 bases spanning the gap. CDR3 sequence reads: CASIDRTPSTDTQYF. CDR3 nucleotide sequence: TGTGCCAGCATAGATAGAACTCCTAGCACAGATACGCAGTATTTT.

V usage is TRBV28 and J usage is TRBJ2-7, with D perhaps being TRBD1 or TRBD2 (5 bases each). Germline lookup yields CDR1 MDHEN and CDR2 SYDVKM. The CDR3 runs 14 residues. V lost 2 bases, J lost 4 bases, and 12 bases lay in between. CDR3 in amino acids: CASSLGGRTYEQYF. The CDR3 nucleotides are TGTGCCAGCAGTTTAGGGGGAAGGACTTACGAGCAGTACTTC.

This clone was observed a handful of times. This chain joins TRBV21-1 and TRBJ1-2; no check of the table's D call, TRBD1, against the DNA was made. TRBV21-1 is assigned pseudogene status. CDR3 length: 15 amino acids. DNA for the CDR3: TGTGCCAGCAGCAAAGTGGACAGGGCGGACTATGGCTACACCTTC. It yields the protein CASSKVDRADYGYTF.

This sequence joins TRBV5-1 and TRBJ2-1; D may be TRBD1 (5 bases). The CDR3 runs 12 residues. V dropped 5 bases and J dropped 5 bases, with 8 bases sitting between them. Germline V gives CDR1 SGHRS, CDR2 YFSETQ. The CDR3 nucleotides are TGCGCCAGCAGTCCCAGGGACAATGAGCAGTTCTTC. It is translated as CASSPRDNEQFF.

This chain uses TRBV2 with TRBJ2-7, with D perhaps given as TRBD1 or TRBD2 (5 bases each). The CDR3 loop spans 14 amino acids. The V end was cut by 2 bases, the J end by 2 bases, with 10 bases between. CDR1 is SNHLY and CDR2 is FYNNEI in the germline V gene. CDR3 in amino acids: CASSELGPTYEQYF. CDR3 nucleotides: TGTGCCAGCAGTGAACTGGGACCCACCTACGAGCAGTACTTC.

J is TRBJ1-2 and V is TRBV2, with a possible D match to TRBD1 (5 bases). Trimming removed 1 base at V and 3 bases at J, with 9 bases between. Germline V gene data show CDR1 as SNHLY and CDR2 as FYNNEI. The CDR3 is made up of 14 amino acids. The CDR3 reads CASSEGGDYYGYTF. The CDR3 region has the DNA TGTGCCAGCAGTGAAGGAGGGGATTACTATGGCTACACCTTC.

The V call is TRBV2, the J call TRBJ2-3, with 10 positions matching TRBD1. CDR1 is SNHLY, CDR2 FYNNEI, per germline. This CDR3 has 15 residues. V was pared by 4 bases and J by 3 bases, with 4 bases of the junction left unmatched. The CDR3 DNA reads as TGTGCCAGCAGTGTGGGGACAGGGGCGACAGATACGCAGTATTTT. Translating gives CASSVGTGATDTQYF.

CDR3 residues: CASSLGGGNTIYF. The CDR3 bases are TGTGCCAGCAGCTTAGGTGGGGGAAACACCATATATTTT. The chain employs TRBV11-2 and TRBJ1-3; D gene ambiguous. This CDR3 region has 13 residues. V was pared by 1 base and J by 4 bases, with 5 bases between. Per germline, CDR1 SGHAT and CDR2 FQNNGV.

V is TRBV4-3 and J is TRBJ1-5; TRBD1 aligns across 7 bases. Germline-derived CDR1 and CDR2 are LGHNA and YSLEER. After removal of 0 bases from V and 5 bases from J, the junction contained 4 bases not matched to a gene. This CDR3 is built from 15 residues. In DNA form, the CDR3 reads TGCGCCAGCAGCCAAGAAAGGACAGGAGATCAGCCCCAGCATTTT. This sequence encodes CASSQERTGDQPQHF.

V gene TRBV2 combines with J gene TRBJ2-7, with TRBD1 identical over 9 bases. The J segment lost 0 bases and the V segment lost 2 bases, leaving 8 bases of the junction unmatched. Germline V gene lookup returns CDR1 SNHLY and CDR2 FYNNEI. This CDR3 contains 17 residues. CDR3 in amino acids: CASSETIGTGFSYEQYF. The CDR3 DNA is TGTGCCAGCAGTGAAACCATTGGGACAGGGTTCTCCTACGAGCAGTACTTC.

Here the CDR3 DNA reads TGTGCCACCAGCAGAGAAATACAGGGGGCAGAGGGTGATTCACCCCTCCACTTT. It is translated as CATSREIQGAEGDSPLHF. This chain links TRBV15 with TRBJ1-6; 9 nucleotides agree with TRBD1. The germline V gene encodes CDR1 LNHNV and CDR2 YYDKDF (reference sequence). This CDR3 comprises 18 residues. The V gene end was trimmed by 0 bases and the J gene end by 8 bases; junction bases not matched to a gene: 11. The whole variable domain, remainder taken from reference TRBV15 and TRBJ1-6, is DAMVIQNPRYQVTQFGKPVTLSCSQTLNHNVMYWYQQKSSQAPKLLFHYYDKDFNNEADTPDNFQSRRPNTSFCFLDIRSPGLGDTAMYLCATSREIQGAEGDSPLHFGNGTRLTVT.

This chain joins TRBV19 and TRBJ1-5; weak D call: TRBD1 (6 bases). The germline gives CDR1 LNHDA, CDR2 SQIVND (reference sequence). The CDR3 runs to 16 residues. V lost 6 bases, J lost 3 bases, and 18 bases lay in between. CDR3 in amino acids: CASSRIPTGPNQPQHF. The CDR3 DNA reads as TGTGCCAGTAGCAGGATACCGACAGGACCCAATCAGCCCCAGCATTTT.

This chain connects TRBV10-3 to TRBJ2-1, with 11 bases identical to TRBD2. V lost 0 bases to trimming and J lost 7 bases; unmatched junction nucleotides: 5. CDR3 length equals 16 residues. Germline CDR1 is ENHRY and CDR2 is SYGVKD. CDR3 DNA: TGTGCCATCAGTGAGTCTACTTGGACTAGCGGGAATGAGCAGTTCTTC. Protein product: CAISESTWTSGNEQFF.

The chain combines TRBV29-1 with TRBJ1-2, with D possibly matching TRBD1 (5 bases). Per the germline V gene, CDR1 is SQVTM and CDR2 is ANQGSEA. The CDR3 spans 13 residues. The V gene lost 6 bases and the J gene lost 2 bases, with 13 bases spanning the gap. The CDR3 loop reads CSVQGLRNYGYTF. The CDR3 bases are TGCAGCGTCCAGGGTTTGAGAAACTATGGCTACACCTTC.